This T cell receptor beta chain was observed in a study of cytomegalovirus exposure and HLA in healthy donors. In the study overall: Genotyping showed approximately 81% of 300 to 450 donors falling in the Caucasian-associated ancestry cluster.

PCR employed 60 Vbeta and 13 Jbeta primers. Using immunoSEQ multiplex PCR, the repertoire was profiled, and TCRdb retains in-frame clones only, with some absent. The sample has 100,000 to 150,000 clones; about 80% are singletons. As for the donors, each was a healthy bone marrow donor. Worth noting for this clone: The antigen is undetermined.

Study-level results: DRB1 had the most TCR associations and HLA-C the fewest, a later analysis found, with rates varying by HLA locus. Reportedly, fewer N-insertions than the approximately 700-donor mean appeared in an Asian-associated ancestry cluster in a later analysis.

Germline lookup yields CDR1 SGHTA and CDR2 FQGNSA. The CDR3 consists of 13 residues. V was trimmed by 3 bases and J by 3 bases, leaving 9 bases between them. Sequences were obtained from PBMCs. The source is a man aged 25 to 40 in good health and CMV-seronegative. The chain carries TRBV7-2 and TRBJ2-7, with TRBD2 as a possible D gene (5 bases). For the CDR3, the DNA is TGTGCCAGCAGCTTTACCGGGGACTACGAGCAGTACTTC. Its protein is CASSFTGDYEQYF.